The clone carrying this TCR beta chain occurred a few times. Its antigen remains unknown. Every bit of the isolated RNA underwent reverse transcription, so sequencing read expressed TCRB transcripts. This table comes from immunoSEQ multiplex PCR, and its TCRdb copy is limited to in-frame clones, with some not included. The sample yields about 290,000 clones, around 7.3% seen once. These data come from a study of beta chain features in type 1 diabetes. Regarding the study as a whole: Patients with Type 1 diabetes showed moderately but significantly shorter TCRB CDR3s in all four CD4+ subsets. Type 1 diabetes patients had fewer VDJ junction insertions and more deletions. Patients and controls would be equally affected if PCR favored shorter templates.

The TCR comes from a woman between 18 and 29 years old in good health. The sequenced sample consisted of central memory CD4+ T cells from blood.

CDR3 DNA: TGTGCCAGCAGGAACCAGGGGGGAGAGGCTGAAGCTTTCTTT. Protein: CASRNQGGEAEAFF. The chain uses TRBV28 and TRBJ1-1, with 7 bases matching TRBD1. The germline V gene encodes CDR1 MDHEN and CDR2 SYDVKM. The CDR3 sequence is 14 residues long. J gave up 6 bases and V 6 bases, and 10 bases lay outside the gene matches.